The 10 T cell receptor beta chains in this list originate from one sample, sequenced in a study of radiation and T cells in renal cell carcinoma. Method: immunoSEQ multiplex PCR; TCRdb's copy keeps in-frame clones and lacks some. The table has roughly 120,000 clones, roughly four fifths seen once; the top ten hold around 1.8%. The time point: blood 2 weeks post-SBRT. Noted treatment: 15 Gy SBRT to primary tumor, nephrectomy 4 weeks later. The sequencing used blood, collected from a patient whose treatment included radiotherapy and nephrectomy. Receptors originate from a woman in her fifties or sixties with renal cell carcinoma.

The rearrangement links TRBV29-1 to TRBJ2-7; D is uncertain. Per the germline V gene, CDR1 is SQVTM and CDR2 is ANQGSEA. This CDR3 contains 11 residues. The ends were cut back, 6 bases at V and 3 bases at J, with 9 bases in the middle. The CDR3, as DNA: TGCAGCGTCCCCGGCGTCTACGAGCAGTACTTC. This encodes CSVPGVYEQYF.

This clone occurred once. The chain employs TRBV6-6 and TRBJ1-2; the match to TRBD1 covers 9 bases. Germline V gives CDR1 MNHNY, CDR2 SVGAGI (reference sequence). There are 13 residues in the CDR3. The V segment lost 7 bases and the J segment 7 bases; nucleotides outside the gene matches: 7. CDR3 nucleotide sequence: TGTGCCAGCAATACCGGGACAGGGTTTGGCTACACCTTC. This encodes CASNTGTGFGYTF.

The CDR3 bases are TGTGCCAGCAGTTACTCAACGGGGGACACTGAAGCTTTCTTT. It yields the protein CASSYSTGDTEAFF. V and J are TRBV6-6 and TRBJ1-1; D might be TRBD1 (5 bases). Germline V gene lookup returns CDR1 MNHNY and CDR2 SVGAGI (reference sequence). With 0 bases removed from V and 3 bases from J, the gap between germline ends came to 8 bases. The CDR3 loop spans 14 amino acids.

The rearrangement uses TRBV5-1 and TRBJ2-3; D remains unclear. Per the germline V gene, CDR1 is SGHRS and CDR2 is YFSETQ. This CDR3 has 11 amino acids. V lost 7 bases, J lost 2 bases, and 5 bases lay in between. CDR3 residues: CASATTDTQYF. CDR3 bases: TGCGCCAGCGCCACCACAGATACGCAGTATTTT. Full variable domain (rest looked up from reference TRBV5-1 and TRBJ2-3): KAGVTQTPRYLIKTRGQQVTLSCSPISGHRSVSWYQQTPGQGLQFLFEYFSETQRNKGNFPGRFSGRQFSNSRSEMNVSTLELGDSALYLCASATTDTQYFGPGTRLTVL.

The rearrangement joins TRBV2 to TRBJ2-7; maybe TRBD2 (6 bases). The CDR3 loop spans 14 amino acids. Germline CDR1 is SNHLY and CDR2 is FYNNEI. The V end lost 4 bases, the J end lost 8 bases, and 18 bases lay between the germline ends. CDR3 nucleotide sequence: TGTGCCAGCAGTGGCGGGGCAGGAGGGCTCAAGCAGTACTTC. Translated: CASSGGAGGLKQYF. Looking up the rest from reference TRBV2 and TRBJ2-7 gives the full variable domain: EPEVTQTPSHQVTQMGQEVILRCVPISNHLYFYWYRQILGQKVEFLVSFYNNEISEKSEIFDDQFSVERPDGSNFTLKIRSTKLEDSAMYFCASSGGAGGLKQYFGPGTRLTVT.

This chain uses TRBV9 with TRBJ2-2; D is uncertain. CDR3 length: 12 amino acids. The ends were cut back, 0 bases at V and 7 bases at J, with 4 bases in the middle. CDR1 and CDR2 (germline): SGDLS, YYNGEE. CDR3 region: CASSVGDGELFF. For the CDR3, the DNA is TGTGCCAGCAGCGTAGGCGACGGGGAGCTGTTTTTT. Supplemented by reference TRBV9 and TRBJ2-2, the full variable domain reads DSGVTQTPKHLITATGQRVTLRCSPRSGDLSVYWYQQSLDQGLQFLIQYYNGEERAKGNILERFSAQQFPDLHSELNLSSLELGDSALYFCASSVGDGELFFGEGSRLTVL.

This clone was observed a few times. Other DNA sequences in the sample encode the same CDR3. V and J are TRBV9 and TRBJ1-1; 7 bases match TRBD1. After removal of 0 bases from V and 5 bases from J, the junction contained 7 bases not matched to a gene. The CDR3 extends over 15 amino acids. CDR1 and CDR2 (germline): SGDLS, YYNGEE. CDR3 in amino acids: CASSVAAGGRTEAFF. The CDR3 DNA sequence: TGTGCCAGCAGCGTAGCGGCAGGGGGTCGTACTGAAGCTTTCTTT.

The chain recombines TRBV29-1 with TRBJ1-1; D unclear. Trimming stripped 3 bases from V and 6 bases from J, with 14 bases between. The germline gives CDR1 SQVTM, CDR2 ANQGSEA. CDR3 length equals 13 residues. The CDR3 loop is CSVEFAPGAEAFF. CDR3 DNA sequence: TGCAGCGTTGAGTTTGCACCCGGGGCTGAAGCTTTCTTT. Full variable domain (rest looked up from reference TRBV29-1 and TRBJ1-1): SAVISQKPSRDICQRGTSLTIQCQVDSQVTMMFWYRQQPGQSLTLIATANQGSEATYESGFVIDKFPISRPNLTFSTLTVSNMSPEDSSIYLCSVEFAPGAEAFFGQGTRLTVV.

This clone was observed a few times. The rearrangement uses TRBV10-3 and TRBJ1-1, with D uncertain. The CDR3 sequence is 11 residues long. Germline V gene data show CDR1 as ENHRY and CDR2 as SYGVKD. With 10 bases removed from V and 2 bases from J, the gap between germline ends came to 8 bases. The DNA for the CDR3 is TGTGCCAGTCGGACCAACACTGAAGCTTTCTTT. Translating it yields CASRTNTEAFF.

CDR3 loop: CASSPGRDRTSDTQYF. The CDR3 DNA is TGTGCCAGCAGCCCGGGCCGGGACCGCACTAGCGATACGCAGTATTTT. V and J are TRBV11-3 and TRBJ2-3; maybe TRBD2 (6 bases). Germline CDR1 and CDR2: SGHNT and YENEEA. This CDR3 is 16 amino acids long. Trimming took 5 bases from V and 6 from J, leaving 21 bases between them.